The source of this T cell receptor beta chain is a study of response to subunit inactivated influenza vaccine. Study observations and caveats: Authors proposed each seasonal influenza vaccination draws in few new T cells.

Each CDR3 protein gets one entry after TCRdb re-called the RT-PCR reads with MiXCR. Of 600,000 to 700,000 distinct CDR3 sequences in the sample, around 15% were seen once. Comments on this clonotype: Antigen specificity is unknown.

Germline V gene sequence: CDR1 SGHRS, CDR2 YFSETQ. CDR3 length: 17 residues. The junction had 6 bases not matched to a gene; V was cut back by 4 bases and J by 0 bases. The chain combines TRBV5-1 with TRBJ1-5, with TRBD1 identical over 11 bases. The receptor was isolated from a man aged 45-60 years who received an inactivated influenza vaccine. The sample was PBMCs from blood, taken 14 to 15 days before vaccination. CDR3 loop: CASSPGTGGGSNQPQHF. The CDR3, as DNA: TGCGCCAGCAGCCCCGGGACAGGGGGAGGTAGCAATCAGCCCCAGCATTTT. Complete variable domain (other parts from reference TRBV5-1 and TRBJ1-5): KAGVTQTPRYLIKTRGQQVTLSCSPISGHRSVSWYQQTPGQGLQFLFEYFSETQRNKGNFPGRFSGRQFSNSRSEMNVSTLELGDSALYLCASSPGTGGGSNQPQHFGDGTRLSIL.